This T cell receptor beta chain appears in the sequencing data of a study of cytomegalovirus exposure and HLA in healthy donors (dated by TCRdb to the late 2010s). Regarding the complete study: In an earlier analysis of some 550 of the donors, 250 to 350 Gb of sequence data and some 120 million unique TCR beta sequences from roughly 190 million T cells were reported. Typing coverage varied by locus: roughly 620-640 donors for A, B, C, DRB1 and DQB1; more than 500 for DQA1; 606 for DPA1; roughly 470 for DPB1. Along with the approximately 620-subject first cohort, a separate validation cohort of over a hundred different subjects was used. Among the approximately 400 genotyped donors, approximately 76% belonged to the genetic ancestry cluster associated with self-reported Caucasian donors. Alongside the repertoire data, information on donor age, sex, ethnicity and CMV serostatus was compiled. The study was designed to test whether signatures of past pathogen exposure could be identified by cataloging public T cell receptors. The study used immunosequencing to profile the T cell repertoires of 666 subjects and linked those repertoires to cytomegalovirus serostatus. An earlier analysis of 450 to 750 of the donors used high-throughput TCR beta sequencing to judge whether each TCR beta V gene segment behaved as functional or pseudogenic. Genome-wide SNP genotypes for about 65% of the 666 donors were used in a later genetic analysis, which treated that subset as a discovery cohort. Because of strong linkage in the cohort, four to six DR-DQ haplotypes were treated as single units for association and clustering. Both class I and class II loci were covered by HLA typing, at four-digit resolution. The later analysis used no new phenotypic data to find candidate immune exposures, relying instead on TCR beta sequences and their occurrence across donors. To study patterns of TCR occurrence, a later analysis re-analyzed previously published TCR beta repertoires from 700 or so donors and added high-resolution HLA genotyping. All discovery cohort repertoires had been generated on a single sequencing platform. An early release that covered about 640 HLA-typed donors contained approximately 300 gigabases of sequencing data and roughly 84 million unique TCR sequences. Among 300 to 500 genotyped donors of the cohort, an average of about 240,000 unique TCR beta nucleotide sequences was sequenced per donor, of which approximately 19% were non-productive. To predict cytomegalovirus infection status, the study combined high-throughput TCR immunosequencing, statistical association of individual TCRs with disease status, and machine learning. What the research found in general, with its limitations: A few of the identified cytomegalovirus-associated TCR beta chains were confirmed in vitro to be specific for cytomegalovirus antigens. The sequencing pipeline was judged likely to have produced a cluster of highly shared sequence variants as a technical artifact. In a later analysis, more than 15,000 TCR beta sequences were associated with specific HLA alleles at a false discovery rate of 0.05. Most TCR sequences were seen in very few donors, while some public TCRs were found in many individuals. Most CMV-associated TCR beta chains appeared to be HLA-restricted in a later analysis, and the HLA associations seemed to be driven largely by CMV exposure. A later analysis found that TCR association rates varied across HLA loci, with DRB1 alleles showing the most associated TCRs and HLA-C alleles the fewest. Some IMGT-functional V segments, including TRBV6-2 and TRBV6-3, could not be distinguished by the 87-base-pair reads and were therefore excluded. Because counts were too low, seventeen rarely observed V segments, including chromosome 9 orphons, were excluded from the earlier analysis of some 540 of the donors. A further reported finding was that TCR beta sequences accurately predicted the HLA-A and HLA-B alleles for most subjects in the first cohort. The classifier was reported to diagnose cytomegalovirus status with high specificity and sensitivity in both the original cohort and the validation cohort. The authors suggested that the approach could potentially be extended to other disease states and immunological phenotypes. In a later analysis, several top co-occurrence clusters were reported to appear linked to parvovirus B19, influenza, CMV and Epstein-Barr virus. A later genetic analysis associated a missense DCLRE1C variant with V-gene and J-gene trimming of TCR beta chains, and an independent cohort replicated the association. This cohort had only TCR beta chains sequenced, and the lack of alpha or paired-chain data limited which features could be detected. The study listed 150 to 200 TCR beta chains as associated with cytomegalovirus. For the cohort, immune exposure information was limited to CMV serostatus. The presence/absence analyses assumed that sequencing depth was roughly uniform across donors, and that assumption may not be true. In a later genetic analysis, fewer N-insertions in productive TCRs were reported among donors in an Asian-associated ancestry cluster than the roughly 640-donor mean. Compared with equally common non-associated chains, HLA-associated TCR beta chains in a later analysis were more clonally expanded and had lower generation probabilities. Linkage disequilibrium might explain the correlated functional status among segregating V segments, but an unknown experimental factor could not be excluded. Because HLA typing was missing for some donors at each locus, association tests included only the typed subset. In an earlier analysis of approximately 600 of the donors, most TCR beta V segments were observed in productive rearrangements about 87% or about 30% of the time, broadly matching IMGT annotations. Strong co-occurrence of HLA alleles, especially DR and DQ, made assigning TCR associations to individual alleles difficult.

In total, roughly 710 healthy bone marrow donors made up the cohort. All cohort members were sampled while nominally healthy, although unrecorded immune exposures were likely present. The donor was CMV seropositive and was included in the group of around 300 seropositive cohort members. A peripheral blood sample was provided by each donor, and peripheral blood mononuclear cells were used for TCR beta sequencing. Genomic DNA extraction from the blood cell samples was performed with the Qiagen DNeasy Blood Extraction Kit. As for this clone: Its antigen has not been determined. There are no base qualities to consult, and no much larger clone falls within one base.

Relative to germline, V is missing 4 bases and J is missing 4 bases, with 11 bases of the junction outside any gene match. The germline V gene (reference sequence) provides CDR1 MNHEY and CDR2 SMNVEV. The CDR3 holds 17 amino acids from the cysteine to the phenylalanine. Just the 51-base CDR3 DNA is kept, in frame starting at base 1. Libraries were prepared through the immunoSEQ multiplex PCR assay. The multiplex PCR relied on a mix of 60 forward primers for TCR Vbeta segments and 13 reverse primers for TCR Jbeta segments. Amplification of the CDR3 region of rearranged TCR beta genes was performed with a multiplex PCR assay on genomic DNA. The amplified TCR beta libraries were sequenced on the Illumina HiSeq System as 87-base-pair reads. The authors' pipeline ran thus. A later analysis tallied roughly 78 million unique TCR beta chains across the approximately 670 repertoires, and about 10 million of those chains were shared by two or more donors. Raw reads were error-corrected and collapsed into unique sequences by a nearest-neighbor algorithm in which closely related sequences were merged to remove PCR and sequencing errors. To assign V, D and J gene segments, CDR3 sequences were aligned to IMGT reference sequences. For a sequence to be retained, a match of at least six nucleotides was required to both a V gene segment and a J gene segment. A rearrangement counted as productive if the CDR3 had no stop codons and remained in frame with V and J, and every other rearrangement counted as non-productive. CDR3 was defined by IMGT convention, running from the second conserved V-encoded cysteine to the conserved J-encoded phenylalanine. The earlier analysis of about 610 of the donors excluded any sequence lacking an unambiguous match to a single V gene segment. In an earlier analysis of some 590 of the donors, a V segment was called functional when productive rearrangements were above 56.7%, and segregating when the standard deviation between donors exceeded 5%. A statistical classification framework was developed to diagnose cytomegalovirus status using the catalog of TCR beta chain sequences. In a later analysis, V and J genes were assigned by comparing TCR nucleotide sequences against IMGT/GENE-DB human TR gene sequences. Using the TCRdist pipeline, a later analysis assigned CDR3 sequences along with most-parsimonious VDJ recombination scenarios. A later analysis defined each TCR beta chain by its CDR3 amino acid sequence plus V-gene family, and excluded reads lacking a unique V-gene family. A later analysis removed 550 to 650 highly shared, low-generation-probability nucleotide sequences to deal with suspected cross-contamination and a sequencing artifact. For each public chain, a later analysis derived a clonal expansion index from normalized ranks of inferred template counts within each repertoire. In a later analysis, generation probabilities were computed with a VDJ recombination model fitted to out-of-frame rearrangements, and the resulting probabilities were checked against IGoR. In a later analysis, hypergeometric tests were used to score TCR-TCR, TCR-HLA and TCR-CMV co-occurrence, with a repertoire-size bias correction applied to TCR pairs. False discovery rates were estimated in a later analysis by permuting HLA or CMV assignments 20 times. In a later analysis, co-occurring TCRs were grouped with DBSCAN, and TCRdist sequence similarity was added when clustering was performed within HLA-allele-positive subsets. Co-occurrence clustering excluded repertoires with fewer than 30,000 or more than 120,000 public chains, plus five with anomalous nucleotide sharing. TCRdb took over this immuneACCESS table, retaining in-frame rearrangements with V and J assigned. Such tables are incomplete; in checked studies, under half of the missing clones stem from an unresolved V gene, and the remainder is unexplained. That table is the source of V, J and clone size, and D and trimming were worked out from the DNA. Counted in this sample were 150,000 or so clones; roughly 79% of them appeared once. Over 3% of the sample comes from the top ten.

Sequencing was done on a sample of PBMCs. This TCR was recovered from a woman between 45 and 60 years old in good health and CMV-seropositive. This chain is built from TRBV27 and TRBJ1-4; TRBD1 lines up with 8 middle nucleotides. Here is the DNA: TGTGCCAGCAGTTCCCGCCCCCCAGGGGGCTTTAATGAAAAACTGTTTTTT. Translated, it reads CASSSRPPGGFNEKLFF.